The source of this TCR beta chain is a study of CD8+CD57+ T cells in acquired aplastic anemia. Findings of the study overall: Patients had around 30 CD8+ CDR3 sequences in common with controls (the shared set).

On this clonotype itself: Its specificity is unknown.

This CDR3 contains 17 residues. Germline V gene sequence: CDR1 MGHDK, CDR2 SYGVNS. V shed 3 bases and J shed 0 bases, with 12 bases lying between them. The template used for profiling TCR beta VDJ and CDR3 was genomic DNA. TCRdb re-called the reads with MiXCR, one entry per CDR3 protein. The sample consists of about 190,000 distinct CDR3 sequences, roughly half of them appearing once. Sequencing was done on a sample of sorted CD4+, CD8+, or CD8+CD57+ T cells (not recorded which) from PBMCs. This clonotype was obtained from a human donor in good health, serving as a control. The chain uses TRBV25-1 and TRBJ2-6, with D perhaps TRBD2 (5 bases). The CDR3 spells CASSEAGGSSGANVLTF. The CDR3 nucleotides read TGTGCCAGCAGTGAGGCGGGCGGCAGCTCTGGGGCCAACGTCCTGACTTTC.